This T cell receptor beta chain was observed in a study of regulatory T cells in long-lasting Graves disease (dated by TCRdb to the early 2020s). About the study as a whole: To count as having persistent Graves' disease, a patient had to have received antithyroid drug treatment for over 5 years with TSH receptor autoantibodies remaining persistently positive. Patients with persistent Graves' disease were compared with patients with newly diagnosed Graves' disease using TCR sequencing and RNA sequencing of peripheral blood. The study was registered as a clinical trial and conducted in China. A total of roughly 35 samples underwent TCR sequencing: some 13 from persistent and roughly 20 from newly diagnosed Graves' disease patients. In the clinical cohort, patients with persistent Graves' disease had used antithyroid drugs for an average of roughly ten years.

On this clonotype itself: This clone's antigen is unknown. This clone may be a read error of a much larger clone one base away.

The sample's time point label is to be understood as: persistent/refractory GD, antithyroid drugs over 5 years with positive TRAb. For both TCR sequencing and RNA sequencing, RNA was extracted from PBMCs in TRIzol. The diagnosis of Graves' disease was made according to American Thyroid Association guidelines. The patients came from an endocrinology department in Xi'an, China. Each patient gave 9 to 10 milliliters of peripheral blood, collected in an EDTA anticoagulant tube. Ficoll Paque Plus density gradient separation was used to isolate PBMCs, and no further T cell sorting was performed. An Agilent 2100 Bioanalyzer and agarose gel were used to check RNA quality, while a NanoDrop 2000 measured RNA concentration. The germline V gene gives CDR1 as MNHNS and CDR2 as SASEGT. Including the terminal cysteine and phenylalanine, the CDR3 comprises 14 residues. Only the CDR3 DNA is retained, 42 bases long and in frame from the first base.

Findings and caveats that apply to the study as a whole: Sequencing and analysis were limited to the TCR beta chain. More public clonotypes were shared among persistent patients (under 3,000) than among newly diagnosed patients (966). The study examined only peripheral blood because the primary lesion, thyroid tissue, could not be accessed. Compared with newly diagnosed patients, patients with persistent Graves' disease had lower TCR Shannon entropy and fewer highly expanded clones, which suggests clonal expansion. Preferential use of TRBV28, TRBJ1-2 and TRBJ2-5 was observed in persistent disease, whereas TRBV20-1 and TRBJ2-1 were favored in newly diagnosed disease. The authors noted that the small sample size was a limitation that may lower accuracy.

Library method: multiplex PCR. Data came from an Illumina HiSeq 4000. CDR3 regions were amplified by Arm-PCR with iRepertoire HTBI primers to construct TCR beta libraries. Before sequencing, the PCR products went through gel purification. The original methods were these. A total of 62 TRBV and approximately 13 TRBJ segments were identified across samples and were used for gene usage analysis of CDR3 amino acid clonotypes. COPE and FqMerger were used to merge the filtered high-quality paired reads into contigs. BLAST was used to align contigs to IMGT TRBV, TRBD and TRBJ reference genes, and CDR3 was defined according to IMGT. Any clonotype with a frequency above 0.1% was classified as a highly expanded clone. Shannon entropy was used to measure repertoire diversity, and the Gini coefficient was used to measure V-J evenness. Clonotypes shared by more than one individual were considered public. The public sequencing data were trimmed at Q25 with fastp and processed into clonotypes with MiXCR by TCRdb, which kept only in-frame beta chains. Entries are consolidated by CDR3 protein sequence, retaining the most common genes and DNA. These V and J calls derive from TCRdb rather than the authors' analysis. The sample has around 460,000 distinct CDR3 sequences on record, about 20% of them singletons. The top ten clonotypes cover about 12% of the sample.

This specimen consisted of peripheral blood mononuclear cells (PBMCs), obtained when the disease was refractory, from a patient treated with antithyroid drugs. The clonotype comes from a female donor with Graves disease. Recombination linked TRBV6-1 to TRBJ1-3, with the D gene not clear enough to name. The CDR3 is CASSEGFAGNTMYF. The DNA reads as follows: TGTGCCAGCAGTGAGGGGTTCGCTGGAAACACCATGTATTTT.